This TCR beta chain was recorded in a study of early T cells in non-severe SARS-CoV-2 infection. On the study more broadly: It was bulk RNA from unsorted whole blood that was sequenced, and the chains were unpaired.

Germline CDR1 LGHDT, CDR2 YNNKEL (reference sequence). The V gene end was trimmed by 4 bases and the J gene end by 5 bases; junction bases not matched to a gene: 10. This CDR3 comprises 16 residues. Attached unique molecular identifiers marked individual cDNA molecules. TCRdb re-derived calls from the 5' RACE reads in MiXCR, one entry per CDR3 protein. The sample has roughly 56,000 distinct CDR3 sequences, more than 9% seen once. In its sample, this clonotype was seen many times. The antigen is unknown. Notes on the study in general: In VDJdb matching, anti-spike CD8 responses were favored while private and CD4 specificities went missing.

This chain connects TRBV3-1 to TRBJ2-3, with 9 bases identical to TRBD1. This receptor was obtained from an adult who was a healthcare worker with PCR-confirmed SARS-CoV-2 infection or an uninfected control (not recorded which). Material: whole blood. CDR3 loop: CASSLFGTGKVDTQYF. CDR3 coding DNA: TGTGCCAGCAGCCTTTTCGGGACAGGGAAAGTAGATACGCAGTATTTT.